These 16 T cell receptor beta chains were sequenced from one sample in a study of graft-versus-host responses after intestinal transplantation. Profiling relied on immunoSEQ multiplex PCR, and the TCRdb table lists in-frame clones only, not all of them. The sample holds more than 65,000 clones, about 80% seen once. Their recognized antigens are unknown. The source was unstimulated CD4+ T cells sorted from spleen or lymph node cells, collected before transplant. The source is a human donor who was the organ donor for an intestinal transplant.

J is TRBJ1-6 and V is TRBV28, with D uncertain. The CDR3 totals 15 residues. Germline CDR1 and CDR2: MDHEN and SYDVKM. Between the trimmed V and J ends, which lost 6 bases and 7 bases, there was a span of 16 bases. For the CDR3, the DNA is TGTGCCAGCAGCATTGACGGAGGGCTAAATTCACCCCTCCACTTT. It translates to CASSIDGGLNSPLHF.

To note about this clone: The germline gene is not matched at one end of the junction; a read error may be the cause. The rearrangement uses TRBV5-6 and TRBJ1-2, with no clear D. The CDR3 spans 16 residues. Germline V CDR1 and CDR2: SGHDT, YYEEEE. In DNA form, the CDR3 reads TGTGCCTGCAGCACTTTCCCAGAGGGAAGAGGAGGCGGCTACACCTTC. Translation: CACSTFPEGRGGGYTF.

This clone was counted only a few times. This rearrangement joins TRBV30 to TRBJ1-3; 8 bases line up with TRBD1. The V segment lost 3 bases and the J segment 1 base; nucleotides outside the gene matches: 8. The CDR3 runs 16 residues. Germline CDR1 GTSNPN, CDR2 SVGIG (reference sequence). The CDR3 loop reads CAWRGDRLTSGNTIYF. For the CDR3, the DNA is TGTGCCTGGAGGGGGGACAGGTTGACTTCTGGAAACACCATATATTTT.

The chain carries TRBV6-1 and TRBJ1-5, with D hard to call. The ends were cut back, 7 bases at V and 6 bases at J, with 10 bases in the middle. The CDR3 is 12 residues long. The germline gives CDR1 MNHNS, CDR2 SASEGT. The CDR3 spells CASTEGVQPQHF. The CDR3 nucleotides are TGTGCCAGCACGGAGGGCGTTCAGCCCCAGCATTTT.

Here the CDR3 reads CASSALAGGAEQFF. CDR3 sequence (DNA): TGTGCCAGCAGCGCCCTAGCGGGGGGCGCTGAGCAGTTCTTC. V usage is TRBV9 and J usage is TRBJ2-1; 11 nucleotides match TRBD2. Trimming at V came to 3 bases and at J to 9 bases, leaving 5 bases not matched to a gene. Germline V CDR1 and CDR2: SGDLS, YYNGEE. The CDR3 covers 14 residues.

The chain carries TRBV5-8 and TRBJ1-5, with D hard to call. The CDR3 loop spans 12 amino acids. V was shortened by 5 bases and J by 9 bases, with 12 bases between the two germline ends. The germline gives CDR1 SGHTS, CDR2 YDEGEE. The CDR3 DNA reads TGTGCCAGCAGTTCCATGGCCTCGCCCCAGCATTTT. Translation: CASSSMASPQHF.

V usage is TRBV27 and J usage is TRBJ2-5, with 15 bases lining up with TRBD2. This CDR3 has 18 amino acids. After removal of 4 bases from V and 7 bases from J, the junction contained 13 bases not matched to a gene. CDR1 and CDR2 from the germline V gene are MNHEY and SMNVEV (reference sequence). The CDR3: CASSSARTSGGAVGTQYF. The CDR3 DNA reads as TGTGCCAGCAGTTCAGCAAGGACTAGCGGGGGGGCAGTTGGGACCCAGTACTTC.

CDR3 DNA: TGTGCTATAATTAAGGGACAGGGTACGTCTGAAACGCAGTATTTT. Residues: CAIIKGQGTSETQYF. The rearrangement links TRBV12-5 to TRBJ2-3; 9 bases align to TRBD1. The ends lost 10 bases at V and 9 bases at J; junction bases unmatched: 17. Germline lookup yields CDR1 LGHNT and CDR2 FRNRAP. The CDR3 spans 15 residues. Looking up the rest from reference TRBV12-5 and TRBJ2-3 gives the full variable domain: DARVTQTPRHKVTEMGQEVTMRCQPILGHNTVFWYRQTMMQGLELLAYFRNRAPLDDSGMPKDRFSAEMPDATLATLKIQPSEPRDSAVYFCAIIKGQGTSETQYFGPGTRLTVL.

This chain links TRBV5-6 with TRBJ1-5; D may be TRBD1 (6 bases). CDR3 length: 14 residues. V lost 4 bases, J lost 4 bases, and 12 bases lay in between. Germline CDR1 reads SGHDT; CDR2 reads YYEEEE. The CDR3 loop reads CASSHRDRNQPQHF. The CDR3 coding sequence is TGTGCCAGCAGCCACAGGGATAGGAATCAGCCCCAGCATTTT.

The chain couples TRBV30 to TRBJ2-3; perhaps TRBD2 as D (5 bases). This CDR3 has 16 amino acids. Trimming stripped 3 bases from V and 3 bases from J, with 19 bases between. Looked up from germline, CDR1 is GTSNPN and CDR2 is SVGIG (reference sequence). The CDR3 DNA follows: TGTGCCTGGAGGGGTGGCGGAGGACTTGGGACAGATACGCAGTATTTT. It is translated as CAWRGGGGLGTDTQYF.

The rearrangement joins TRBV5-1 to TRBJ2-6; a possible D gene is TRBD1 (5 bases). V shed 7 bases and J shed 0 bases, with 5 bases lying between them. From germline, CDR1 is SGHRS and CDR2 YFSETQ. CDR3 length: 13 amino acids. The CDR3 sequence: CASGHSGANVLTF. The CDR3 DNA sequence: TGCGCCAGCGGACACTCTGGGGCCAACGTCCTGACTTTC.

This chain uses TRBV6-5 with TRBJ2-7, with 7 positions matching TRBD1. The CDR3 runs to 15 residues. Germline assignment: CDR1 MNHEY and CDR2 SVGAGI. With 2 bases clipped from V and 4 bases from J, the junction kept 8 bases outside the gene matches. CDR3 residues: CASSYRRGQSYEQYV. The DNA for the CDR3 is TGTGCCAGCAGTTACCGCCGGGGACAGAGTTACGAGCAGTACGTC.

The rearrangement joins TRBV28 to TRBJ1-5; 7 nucleotides agree with TRBD1. V shed 1 base and J 6 bases; nucleotides not matched to a gene: 9. Germline-derived CDR1 and CDR2 are MDHEN and SYDVKM. This CDR3 is built from 16 residues. CDR3 DNA: TGTGCCAGCAGTTTATTATGGGACAGTATAGGTCAGCCCCAGCATTTT. It yields the protein CASSLLWDSIGQPQHF.

This clone turned up a few times. The chain is built from TRBV7-9 and TRBJ1-6; 8 bases line up with TRBD1. Germline CDR1 is SEHNR and CDR2 is FQNEAQ (reference sequence). The V segment lost 3 bases and the J segment 10 bases; nucleotides outside the gene matches: 8. The CDR3 covers 15 residues. The CDR3 sequence: CASSLRQGKESPLHF. For the CDR3, the DNA is TGTGCCAGCAGCTTGAGACAGGGGAAAGAATCACCCCTCCACTTT.

The CDR3 DNA sequence: TGTGCCAGCTCAAATCGGGGGTATAGCAATCAGCCCCAGCATTTT. Residues: CASSNRGYSNQPQHF. The V gene is TRBV18, the J gene TRBJ1-5, with D possibly being TRBD1 (5 bases). Trimming took 5 bases from V and 0 from J, leaving 11 bases between them. Per germline, CDR1 KGHSH and CDR2 LQKENI. The CDR3 covers 15 residues. Full variable domain (rest looked up from reference TRBV18 and TRBJ1-5): NAGVMQNPRHLVRRRGQEARLRCSPMKGHSHVYWYRQLPEEGLKFMVYLQKENIIDESGMPKERFSAEFPKEGPSILRIQQVVRGDSAAYFCASSNRGYSNQPQHFGDGTRLSIL.

CDR3 bases: TGTGCCAGCAGCCAAGATGCAGGAGGAACAGGGGCTAGCGAAAAACTGTTTTTT. It encodes CASSQDAGGTGASEKLFF. V gene TRBV4-2 combines with J gene TRBJ1-4; 7 nucleotides line up with TRBD1. V trimming: 0 bases; J trimming: 8 bases; junction bases outside the gene matches: 15. CDR1 is LGHNA, CDR2 YNFKEQ, per germline. The CDR3 loop spans 18 amino acids.